This TCR beta chain was identified in a study of T cell clones after liver transplantation. Study details: Samples came from ITN030ST, which attempted immunosuppression withdrawal within 2 years of liver transplantation. Samples came pre-transplant, pre-randomization before withdrawal, and post-randomization after withdrawal ended. Study-level results: The donor-reactive repertoire was only partly measurable in two subjects, lacking donor cells.

With regard to this clone: What it recognizes is unknown.

The germline V gene has CDR1 SNHLY and CDR2 FYNNEI. V was shortened by 6 bases and J by 8 bases, with 7 bases between the two germline ends. The CDR3 runs 10 residues. TCRdb keeps only in-frame clones here, not all; method: immunoSEQ multiplex PCR. Of some 59,000 clones in the sample, about 70% are singletons; the top ten hold approximately 16%. The chain is built from TRBV2 and TRBJ1-1; D possibly corresponds to TRBD1 (5 bases). The specimen was CD4+ T cells from blood, collected before liver transplant. The receptor's source is a human donor who received a liver transplant. CDR3 nucleotide sequence: TGTGCCAGCAGAGACAGAGAAGCTTTCTTT. As protein: CASRDREAFF.